The present entry profiles one TCR beta chain with its context. The target antigen is unknown. Repertoires were generated with immunoSEQ multiplex PCR, while TCRdb's copy carries only in-frame clones and drops some. The sample contains 70,000 to 85,000 clones, approximately 80% of which appear only once. Between the trimmed V and J ends, which lost 1 base and 4 bases, there was a span of 18 bases. Germline CDR1 reads LNHNV; CDR2 reads YYDKDF (reference sequence). The CDR3 length is 17 residues. This record belongs to a study of OX40 agonist ivuxolimab in advanced cancers. Whole-study results and caveats: The work left the antigen specificity of expanded peripheral T cells undetermined. Partial responders receiving 0.1-3.0 mg/kg showed among the lowest clonal expansion.

The input for sequencing was CD4+ or CD8+ T cells sorted from blood, taken in a trial of the OX40 agonist ivuxolimab. The V and J genes are TRBV15 and TRBJ2-3, with D maybe TRBD1 (5 bases). The TCR sequence derives from an adult with an advanced solid tumor such as melanoma, head and neck, liver or kidney cancer. The CDR3 coding sequence is TGTGCCACCAGCAGAGCCTTAGAGGCAGGGATGCCAGATACGCAGTATTTT. It is translated as CATSRALEAGMPDTQYF.